Sequencing of this T cell receptor beta chain was carried out in a study of blood T cell repertoires in COVID-19. Study overall: There were acute and convalescent COVID-19 samples, and they came from the United States, Italy and Spain.

Sequenced by immunoSEQ multiplex PCR; TCRdb stores in-frame clones only, minus some. This sample yields tens of thousands of clones, of which about 79% are seen a single time; around 4.1% belongs to the top ten. The germline gives CDR1 SNHLY, CDR2 FYNNEI. The CDR3 sequence is 13 residues long. V was cut by 3 bases and J by 6 bases, with 12 bases left in between. J is TRBJ2-7 and V is TRBV2; a possible D gene is TRBD1 (6 bases). Source material: peripheral blood. This sequence was found in a woman aged 60-70 years with acute or convalescent COVID-19. CDR3: CASSDRVTGEQYF. The CDR3 nucleotides are TGTGCCAGCAGTGACAGGGTGACAGGCGAGCAGTACTTC.